The clone carrying this TCR beta chain was seen a single time. Its antigen is still unknown. The data are from a study of STAT3 mutations in large granular lymphocyte leukemia. Looking at the study overall: Canonical activating STAT3 mutations were detected in roughly half of the longitudinally sequenced T-LGLL patients.

Unmatched junction bases numbered 7, after V lost 4 bases and J lost 3 bases. CDR3 size: 15 residues. CDR1 SGHRS and CDR2 YFSETQ come from the germline V gene. Generated by immunoSEQ multiplex PCR, the TCRdb table keeps only in-frame clones and is missing some. The profile covers about 4,300 clones, with 49% appearing a single time and 84% taken by the ten largest. Study outcomes and limitations: At least one immunodominant TCR beta clonotype appeared in every T-cell large granular lymphocyte leukemia patient. In about 35% of the 18 patients, new TCR clonotypes emerged after therapy.

The sequenced sample consisted of peripheral blood mononuclear cells. The TCR comes from a man aged 55 to 70 with T-cell large granular lymphocyte leukemia. Some clones in this sample may be carry-over from other donors' samples. The genes are TRBV5-1 and TRBJ2-3, with 8 nucleotides matching TRBD2. The CDR3 DNA reads TGCGCCAGCAGCCCCGGGGGGGTTGGGACAGATACGCAGTATTTT. Its translation: CASSPGGVGTDTQYF.